The next 15 T cell receptor beta chains were all read from a single sample in a study of CD8 T cells in Susac syndrome. Reverse transcription of roughly 0.45 to 1 ug RNA was performed with random hexamers. TCRdb analysed the immunoSEQ multiplex PCR reads with MiXCR anew, one entry per CDR3 protein. Among about 120,000 distinct CDR3 sequences listed, approximately 94% were seen once. The sample consisted of CD4+ T cells from PBMCs. These receptors all stem from a human donor with multiple sclerosis.

The CDR3 DNA sequence: TGTGCCTGGAGTACAGGGGTGGCTCAGCCCCAGCATTTT. This codes for CAWSTGVAQPQHF. The chain is built from TRBV30 and TRBJ1-5; TRBD1 agrees at 7 bases. Losses at the gene ends were 2 bases for V and 6 bases for J; bases not matched to a gene: 4. CDR3 length equals 13 residues. Germline values: CDR1 GTSNPN, CDR2 SVGIG (reference sequence).

The chain carries TRBV3-1 and TRBJ2-2; D ambiguous. Trimming left V 1 base short and J 4 bases short, with 1 base between. CDR3 size: 12 residues. CDR1 and CDR2 from the germline V gene are LGHDT and YNNKEL (reference sequence). DNA for the CDR3: TGTGCCAGCAGCCAAGGCACCGGGGAGCTGTTTTTT. Amino acids: CASSQGTGELFF.

The chain couples TRBV13 to TRBJ1-2, with 8 bases identical to TRBD1. Germline trimming cut 1 base from V and 5 bases from J; bases unmatched to any gene: 3. The CDR3 length is 14 residues. CDR1 is PRHDT, CDR2 FYEKMQ, per germline (reference sequence). The CDR3 region has the DNA TGTGCCAGCAGCTTAGCAAGACAGGGGTATGGCTACACCTTC. Residues: CASSLARQGYGYTF.

The rearrangement joins TRBV9 to TRBJ1-5; tentatively, D is TRBD1 (6 bases). Between the trimmed V and J ends, which lost 0 bases and 7 bases, there was a span of 14 bases. The CDR3 totals 15 residues. The germline V gene encodes CDR1 SGDLS and CDR2 YYNGEE. The CDR3 sequence: CASSVDPGAGQPQHF. The CDR3, as DNA: TGTGCCAGCAGCGTAGATCCAGGGGCTGGGCAGCCCCAGCATTTT. Drawing the rest from reference TRBV9 and TRBJ1-5, the complete variable domain is DSGVTQTPKHLITATGQRVTLRCSPRSGDLSVYWYQQSLDQGLQFLIQYYNGEERAKGNILERFSAQQFPDLHSELNLSSLELGDSALYFCASSVDPGAGQPQHFGDGTRLSIL.

The V call is TRBV12-3 or TRBV12-4, the J call TRBJ2-3; 10 bases align to TRBD2. Unmatched junction bases numbered 9, after V lost 5 bases and J lost 4 bases. The CDR3 has 16 residues. CDR3 residues: CASSLGATSGADTQYF. DNA of the CDR3: TGTGCCAGCAGTCTCGGAGCCACTAGCGGGGCAGATACGCAGTATTTT.

The table lists this clonotype with a few counts. This rearrangement joins TRBV7-2 to TRBJ2-5; the D gene is possibly TRBD2 (5 bases). V lost 1 base and J 5 bases, leaving 5 bases between the germline ends. There are 12 residues in the CDR3. Germline assignment: CDR1 SGHTA and CDR2 FQGNSA. This chain's CDR3 is CASSLERETQYF. In DNA, the CDR3 is TGTGCCAGCAGCTTAGAGCGGGAGACCCAGTACTTC.

J is TRBJ2-2 and V is TRBV19; D not resolved. Per germline, CDR1 LNHDA and CDR2 SQIVND (reference sequence). With 10 bases removed from V and 1 base from J, the gap between germline ends came to 16 bases. The CDR3 covers 15 residues. CDR3 sequence (DNA): TGTGCCACATCCGCGAACCTGGGGAACACCGGGGAGCTGTTTTTT. It is translated as CATSANLGNTGELFF.

The rearrangement links TRBV29-1 to TRBJ1-5; 8 positions match TRBD1. The CDR3 length is 12 residues. J was trimmed by 7 bases and V by 7 bases; bases with no gene match: 6. Germline-derived CDR1 and CDR2 are SQVTM and ANQGSEA. The CDR3 bases are TGCAGCGCTCAGGGGGCAGGCCAGCCCCAGCATTTT. This translates into CSAQGAGQPQHF.

This clonotype was seen a single time. The chain has TRBV30 and TRBJ1-5, with unresolved D. CDR3 length: 12 amino acids. From germline, CDR1 is GTSNPN and CDR2 SVGIG (reference sequence). V was pared by 5 bases and J by 4 bases, with 9 bases between. CDR3 bases: TGTGCCTGGGGCGAAGGGAATCAGCCCCAGCATTTT. Residues: CAWGEGNQPQHF.

The V and J genes are TRBV15 and TRBJ1-2; D is ambiguous. V lost 3 bases and J 5 bases, leaving 10 bases between the germline ends. This CDR3 is built from 13 residues. The V gene's germline CDR1 is LNHNV and CDR2 YYDKDF (reference sequence). The CDR3 loop is CATSRERLYGYTF. In DNA form, the CDR3 reads TGTGCCACCAGCAGGGAGAGATTGTATGGCTACACCTTC.

This clonotype was found once. J is TRBJ1-2 and V is TRBV20-1; possible D gene TRBD1, 5 bases. This CDR3 contains 14 residues. V was trimmed by 0 bases and J by 4 bases, leaving 12 bases between them. CDR1 and CDR2 (germline): DFQATT, SNEGSKA (reference sequence). The DNA of the CDR3 is TGCAGTGCTAGAGATCTCCCAGGGTCCTATGGCTACACCTTC. As protein: CSARDLPGSYGYTF.

The chain employs TRBV25-1 and TRBJ1-1; D not certain. The V and J ends lost 10 bases and 1 base respectively, with 16 bases between them. This CDR3 region has 14 residues. CDR1 is MGHDK and CDR2 is SYGVNS in the germline V gene. The CDR3 region is CATRQREENTEAFF. DNA for the CDR3: TGTGCCACCCGGCAGAGGGAAGAGAACACTGAAGCTTTCTTT.

As DNA, the CDR3 is TGTGCCAGCAGCCCCGGGACAGGGAATCGCGAGCAGTACTTC. This encodes CASSPGTGNREQYF. The chain is built from TRBV6-5 and TRBJ2-7; TRBD1 matches at 9 bases. The CDR3 has 14 amino acids. Trimming at V came to 6 bases and at J to 6 bases, leaving 9 bases not matched to a gene. The V gene's germline CDR1 is MNHEY and CDR2 SVGAGI.

V usage is TRBV10-3 and J usage is TRBJ1-3; D gene ambiguous. V was pared by 3 bases and J by 0 bases, with 3 bases between. The CDR3 is made up of 13 amino acids. CDR1 is ENHRY and CDR2 is SYGVKD in the germline V gene. Written as DNA, the CDR3 is TGTGCCATCAGTGATGGCTCTGGAAACACCATATATTTT. Its translation: CAISDGSGNTIYF.

The chain recombines TRBV19 with TRBJ1-5; D call uncertain. The V end was cut by 1 base, the J end by 0 bases, with 7 bases between. The CDR3 loop spans 15 amino acids. From germline, CDR1 is LNHDA and CDR2 SQIVND (reference sequence). CDR3 residues: CASSIVRVSNQPQHF. The CDR3 DNA sequence: TGTGCCAGTAGTATAGTGCGGGTTAGCAATCAGCCCCAGCATTTT.